A selection of T cell receptor beta chains follows, all from one sample in a study of shared clonotypes between healthy human individuals. Sequencing used immunoSEQ multiplex PCR; TCRdb keeps in-frame clones, though not all of them. The table records about a million clones, roughly 80% of them present only once. Material for sequencing was memory CD4+ T cells sorted from blood. Receptors originate from a man aged 18 to 30 in good health. CDR3s include the opening cysteine and the closing phenylalanine or tryptophan. D genes are given only for firm matches. The size of a clone is reported for some rows only, either as once, few or many, or as a class for expanded clones.

J gene	V gene	D gene	clone size	CDR3 DNA	CDR3 protein
TRBJ2-7	TRBV29-1	TRBD1	.	TGCAGCGTCCGGACAGGGGAGGAGCAGTACTTC	CSVRTGEEQYF
TRBJ2-5	TRBV7-9	TRBD2	.	TGTGCCAGCAGCTTCGCGGGAGTTAGTGGCGAGACCCAGTACTTC	CASSFAGVSGETQYF
TRBJ1-5	TRBV30	.	few	TGTGCCTGGAGTAATACAGGGAGAGGGGGCAATCAGCCCCAGCATTTT	CAWSNTGRGGNQPQHF
TRBJ2-1	TRBV10-3	TRBD2	.	TGTGCCATCAGTCCCACCCACTCTAGCGGAGCCAACAATGAGCAGTTCTTC	CAISPTHSSGANNEQFF
TRBJ2-7	TRBV5-3	TRBD1	.	TGTGCCAGAAGCAGGACAGGGGATCGCTCCTACGAGCAGTACTTC	CARSRTGDRSYEQYF
TRBJ2-7	TRBV2	TRBD1	.	TGTGCCAGCAGTGAAGACAGGGGTCCTTCCTACGAGCAGTACTTC	CASSEDRGPSYEQYF
TRBJ2-1	TRBV10-1	TRBD2	.	TGCGCCAGCATACGACCGGGACTAGCGACGCTTGAGGGCATATACAATGAGCAGTTCTTC	CASIRPGLATLEGIYNEQFF
TRBJ1-1	TRBV2	.	.	TGTGCCAGCACCAGTTCCCGGGGGGTATTTGAAGCTTTCTTT	CASTSSRGVFEAFF
TRBJ2-7	TRBV25-1	.	.	TGTGCCAGCACACGGGGTCCCGGGGACGAGCAGTACTTC	CASTRGPGDEQYF
TRBJ1-1	TRBV9	TRBD1	.	TGTGCCAGCAGCGTCACCGGGACAGGGAACACTGAAGCTTTCTTT	CASSVTGTGNTEAFF
TRBJ2-5	TRBV7-6	.	.	TGTGCCGGAGAGACCCAGTACTTC	CAGETQYF
TRBJ2-3	TRBV28	.	.	TGTGCCAGCAGTTTGGTAGGAGCAATTGGCACAGATACGCAGTATTTT	CASSLVGAIGTDTQYF
TRBJ2-2	TRBV9	TRBD2	.	TGTGCCAGCAGCGTAGTGGGCAGCGGGAGTGCGCCCGGGGAGCTGTTTTTT	CASSVVGSGSAPGELFF
TRBJ1-4	TRBV5-1	.	many	TGCGCCAGCAGCTTTCGGGCAACTAATGAAAAACTGTTTTTT	CASSFRATNEKLFF
TRBJ2-1	TRBV27	.	.	TGTGCCAGCAGTTTCAGGGAGCTCAATGAGCAGTTCTTC	CASSFRELNEQFF
TRBJ1-5	TRBV6-1	TRBD1	few	TGTGCCAGCAGGAGGACAGGGAATCAGCCCCAGCATTTT	CASRRTGNQPQHF
TRBJ1-1	TRBV6-5	.	.	TGTGCCAGCAGCTTAAACAGGAACTTGAACACTGAAGCTTTCTTT	CASSLNRNLNTEAFF
TRBJ2-5	TRBV25-1	.	.	TGTGCCAGCAGTGAATTTCGCGGCCAAATGGCACAAGAGACCCAGTACTTC	CASSEFRGQMAQETQYF
TRBJ1-4	TRBV11-2	.	.	TGTGCCAGCAGCTTAGATAGGACAGCTGAAAAACTGTTTTTT	CASSLDRTAEKLFF
TRBJ1-4	TRBV4-1	.	.	TGCGCCAGCAGCTACGATAAAGGGGAGAAAGATGAAAAACTGTTTTTT	CASSYDKGEKDEKLFF
TRBJ2-3	TRBV4-1	.	.	TGCGCCAGCAGCCTAAAAGGGGGGCGGGGGAGGCAAGAAGATACGCAGTATTTT	CASSLKGGRGRQEDTQYF
TRBJ2-7	TRBV6-6	TRBD2	.	TGTGCCAGCAGTCAGGGCGGGGGGGCTAAATACGAGCAGTACTTC	CASSQGGGAKYEQYF
TRBJ2-6	TRBV5-4	.	few	TGTGCCAGCAGCCCTGGCGGGGTCTCTGGGGCCAACGTCCTGACTTTC	CASSPGGVSGANVLTF
TRBJ2-7	TRBV2	TRBD1	.	TGTGCCAGCAGTGAACGGGACAGGGTCTACGAGCAGTACTTC	CASSERDRVYEQYF
TRBJ1-1	TRBV18	.	.	TGTGCCAGCTCACCACCGTTTGCCAACAGAGGGGGGGAAGCTTTCTTT	CASSPPFANRGGEAFF
TRBJ1-3	TRBV4-1	.	.	TGCGCCAGCAGCCCTGGACAGCTTAGAGGCCCTGGAAACACCATATATTTT	CASSPGQLRGPGNTIYF
TRBJ1-6	TRBV9	TRBD1	.	TGTGCCAGCAGCGCGACAGGGGGAAATTCACCCCTCCACTTT	CASSATGGNSPLHF
TRBJ1-5	TRBV19	.	few	TGTGCCAGTAGTATGGCAGGGAGTCAGCCCCAGCATTTT	CASSMAGSQPQHF
TRBJ1-4	TRBV2	TRBD1	.	TGTGCCAGCAGTCTATCGGGACAGGGGGTTCAAGGTGAAAAACTGTTTTTT	CASSLSGQGVQGEKLFF
TRBJ1-6	TRBV19	.	.	TGTGCCAGTAGCCCCGAGGAGTCCTATAATTCACCCCTCCACTTT	CASSPEESYNSPLHF
TRBJ1-2	TRBV5-6	.	few	TGTGCCAGCAGCTTTGGGCGTGGCTACACCTTC	CASSFGRGYTF
TRBJ2-1	TRBV2	.	few	TGTGCCAGCAGTATTCTAGGGAATGAGCAGTTCTTC	CASSILGNEQFF
TRBJ1-6	TRBV30	.	.	TGTGCCTGGAGTGCGATGACGATTAATTCACCCCTCCACTTT	CAWSAMTINSPLHF
TRBJ2-7	TRBV5-4	.	.	TGTGCCAGCAGCTTGGGGCGGATAGCCTCCTACGAGCAGTACTTC	CASSLGRIASYEQYF
TRBJ1-4	TRBV6-5	TRBD1	.	TGTGCCAGCAGACCAGACAGGGAGTTAAATGAAAAACTGTTTTTT	CASRPDRELNEKLFF
TRBJ1-4	TRBV30	.	.	TGTGCCTGGAGTGTACAGTGGGCAAAACTGTTTTTT	CAWSVQWAKLFF
TRBJ2-5	TRBV30	.	few	TGTGCCTGGAGTCGAACAGCAGGGGAGACCCAGTACTTC	CAWSRTAGETQYF